Listed below are T cell receptor beta chains from one sample, sequenced in a study of early stage breast cancer tumors. Sequenced by immunoSEQ multiplex PCR; TCRdb stores in-frame clones only, minus some. The repertoire holds about 50,000 clones, over 75% seen once, with around 3.4% in the top ten. Sequenced: blood. The receptor source for this set is a person aged 35-49 years with breast cancer. Each CDR3 is given with its conserved first and last residue. Fields, in order: J gene, V gene, CDR3 length, D gene, clone size, CDR3 DNA, CDR3 protein. A D gene is named only where the DNA matches it firmly. Rows give clone size only sometimes, using once, few, many, or a class for an expanded clone.

TRBJ2-3 | TRBV5-1 | 16 | TRBD2 | few | TGCGCCAGCAGCTTGAGTGGGAGGGCGGGGACAGATACGCAGTATTTT | CASSLSGRAGTDTQYF
TRBJ2-5 | TRBV4-1 | 15 | TRBD1 | . | TGCGCCAGCAGCCAATTCGACAGGGCCCAAGAGACCCAGTACTTC | CASSQFDRAQETQYF
TRBJ2-7 | TRBV4-1 | 18 | TRBD1 | . | TGCGCCAGCAGCCAAGAAAGCGGCCATGGGACAGTCTCCTACGAGCAGTACTTC | CASSQESGHGTVSYEQYF
TRBJ2-7 | TRBV11-2 | 14 | . | . | TGTGCCAGCAGCTTAGATTACCGCGCCTACGAGCAGTACTTC | CASSLDYRAYEQYF
TRBJ2-2 | TRBV11-2 | 16 | TRBD2 | few | TGTGCCAGCAGCTTCCTAGCGGGAGGGGACACCGGGGAGCTGTTTTTT | CASSFLAGGDTGELFF
TRBJ2-7 | TRBV7-2 | 12 | . | . | TGTGCCAGCAGCTTACAGGACTACGAGCAGTACTTC | CASSLQDYEQYF
TRBJ1-2 | TRBV30 | 12 | . | few | TGTGCCTGGAGGCCTTTAGACTATGGCTACACCTTC | CAWRPLDYGYTF
TRBJ1-1 | TRBV20-1 | 11 | TRBD1 | . | TGCAGTGCTTACCAGGGGGGTGAAGCTTTCTTT | CSAYQGGEAFF
TRBJ2-7 | TRBV29-1 | 14 | . | . | TGCAGCGTTGCACTGATAGGGACCCCCTACGAGCAGTACTTC | CSVALIGTPYEQYF
TRBJ2-7 | TRBV6-1 | 11 | TRBD1 | . | TGTGCCAGCAGGTCTGGTAACAGGGGTGCTTTC | CASRSGNRGAF
TRBJ1-5 | TRBV19 | 15 | TRBD1 | . | TGTGCCAGTAGTACGATGACAGGGCGGGCTCAGCCCCAGCATTTT | CASSTMTGRAQPQHF